This TCR beta chain was recorded in a study of blood T cell repertoires in COVID-19 (dated by TCRdb to the early 2020s). Study-level background: Collaborator samples came from the United States, Italy and Spain and covered acute and convalescent phases of COVID-19. The material from the prospective study consisted of cDNA or gDNA derived from T cells, B-cell-depleted T cells, or PBMCs. Subjects who had been exposed to COVID-19, were actively infected with it, or had recovered from it provided the deeply sampled blood TCRbeta repertoires that made up the dataset. A freely available public database, intended as a resource for researchers studying the immune response to SARS-CoV-2, is where the repertoires were released. The samples were drawn from two sources: the first 160 participants of the ongoing ImmuneRACE study, and 950 to 1,500 subjects contributed by 6 global collaborators. Nearly every sample came with metadata listing a de-identified subject ID, COVID-19 status, age in years and sex. Where HLA class I and class II types were available, the types were taken from metadata supplied by the sample provider, not from assay-based typing. General conclusions and limits of the study: The quantity of clinical and demographic metadata differed by source and by participant and was supplied without curation.

V is pruned by 6 bases and J by 1 base, leaving 5 bases of the junction without a gene match. From a lookup of the germline V gene, CDR1 and CDR2 are MNHEY and SVGAGI. CDR3 length: 14 amino acids, cysteine to phenylalanine. The DNA shown is the 42-base CDR3, in frame from base 1. The immunoSEQ Assay, a bias-controlled multiplex PCR, was used to amplify TCRbeta CDR3 regions from genomic DNA. As for how the authors treated the data: Within the assay, amplification of reference gene primers was used to estimate how many nucleated cells each sample contained. Sequence reads were collapsed and filtered to measure the absolute abundance of every unique TCRbeta CDR3 rearrangement. Productive Simpson clonality was computed per sample as the square root of Simpson's diversity index over productive rearrangements. Entries here come from immuneACCESS through TCRdb and include only in-frame sequences with V and J called. Some clones fail to appear in such tables; in the studies checked, an unresolved V gene covers under half of the shortfall, and the cause of the remainder is unknown. The V and J calls and clone size come from that table; D and trimming were worked out from the DNA. The sample data list 270,000 or so clones, and 89% of these were observed just once. About 0.94% of the sample belongs to the ten largest clones.

Another Seattle source contributed samples from volunteer blood donors who had recovered from COVID-19. Whole blood was collected in K2EDTA tubes by collaborating institutions according to the institutions' own protocols. Collaborator samples were shipped for TCRbeta analysis as frozen whole blood, isolated PBMCs, or DNA extracted from either sample type. In the case of this clone: Which antigen it targets is not known. Base qualities are not recorded, but no much larger clone differs from it by a single base.

This sequence originates from a woman in her thirties or forties who had recovered from COVID-19. Recombination joined TRBV6-5 with TRBJ1-1; 7 junctional bases match TRBD1. Sequencing was carried out using peripheral blood. For the CDR3, the sequence is CASRRGQSNTEAFF. The sequenced DNA: TGTGCCAGCAGGAGGGGACAGTCGAACACTGAAGCTTTCTTT.